The source of this T cell receptor (beta chain) is a study of shared clonotypes between healthy human individuals. CDR3 size: 14 residues. The V and J ends lost 0 bases and 1 base respectively, with 7 bases between them. Germline V gene sequence: CDR1 SGHRS, CDR2 YFSETQ. TCRdb's copy holds only in-frame clones and misses some; the assay was immunoSEQ multiplex PCR. This table holds some 2.1 million clones, approximately 94% found once. Naive CD8 populations comprised CD45RO-negative cells positively selected for CCR7, excluding terminally differentiated effector memory CD45RA+ cells. V usage is TRBV5-1 and J usage is TRBJ1-1; no clear D gene. The source material was naive CD8+ T cells sorted from blood. The clonotype originates from a man younger than 30 in good health. In nucleotides, the CDR3 is TGCGCCAGCAGCTTGGGGGCCTGGAACACTGAAGCTTTCTTT. Translating it yields CASSLGAWNTEAFF.